The 18 T cell receptor beta chains below were found in one sample sequenced in a study of memory CD4+ T cells and cytomegalovirus serostatus. Single viable CD3+CD4+CD8-CD45RO+ cells were sorted as the memory CD4+ T cells. This table comes from immunoSEQ multiplex PCR, and its TCRdb copy is limited to in-frame clones, with some not included. The sample includes about 54,000 clones, over 65% seen only once; the top ten take 2.6%. Sequenced material: memory CD4+ T cells from blood. All receptors derive from an adult in good health and CMV-seropositive.

The chain combines TRBV7-9 with TRBJ2-7; 7 bases fit TRBD2. Trimming took 8 bases from V and 1 from J; bases not matched to a gene: 2. The CDR3 extends over 12 amino acids. Germline loops: CDR1 SEHNR, CDR2 FQNEAQ (reference sequence). The CDR3 loop is CASGEGSYEQYV. CDR3 nucleotide sequence: TGTGCCAGCGGGGAGGGGTCCTACGAGCAGTACGTC.

The rearrangement links TRBV27 to TRBJ2-7; 8 nucleotides line up with TRBD2. Per the germline V gene, CDR1 is MNHEY and CDR2 is SMNVEV (reference sequence). The CDR3 loop spans 14 amino acids. The J segment lost 4 bases and the V segment lost 0 bases, leaving 2 bases of the junction unmatched. This chain's CDR3 is CASSLSSGSYEQYF. The CDR3 coding sequence is TGTGCCAGCAGTTTATCGAGCGGGAGTTACGAGCAGTACTTC.

The chain couples TRBV10-1 to TRBJ2-2, with 9 bases matching TRBD1. Trimming at V came to 4 bases and at J to 5 bases, leaving 2 bases not matched to a gene. The CDR3 spans 14 residues. Germline lookup yields CDR1 WNHNN and CDR2 SYGVQD (reference sequence). The CDR3 is CASSGQGVTGELFF. CDR3 nucleotides: TGCGCCAGCAGTGGACAGGGGGTGACCGGGGAGCTGTTTTTT.

This chain joins TRBV6-5 and TRBJ1-2, with D hard to call. The CDR3 is 14 amino acids. V dropped 6 bases and J dropped 4 bases, with 15 bases sitting between them. Germline V lookup: CDR1 MNHEY, CDR2 SVGAGI. The CDR3 region has the DNA TGTGCCAGCAGGGCAGGCCCACGGGTCTATGGCTACACCTTC. This translates into CASRAGPRVYGYTF.

The J gene is TRBJ1-3, the V gene TRBV28, with 8 bases lining up with TRBD1. Looked up from germline, CDR1 is MDHEN and CDR2 is SYDVKM. This CDR3 region has 13 residues. Trimming removed 8 bases from V and 10 bases from J; junction bases left unmatched: 10. The CDR3 sequence: CASGLGQGATIYF. The CDR3 DNA follows: TGTGCCAGCGGTCTAGGACAGGGTGCGACCATATATTTT.

V usage is TRBV5-1 and J usage is TRBJ2-1; TRBD2 matches at 13 bases. Looked up from germline, CDR1 is SGHRS and CDR2 is YFSETQ. With 0 bases clipped from V and 7 bases from J, the junction kept 7 bases outside the gene matches. The CDR3 is made up of 17 amino acids. The CDR3 DNA reads as TGCGCCAGCAGCTTGGGCCCGACGGGACTAGCGGGAAATGAGCAGTTCTTC. This gives the protein CASSLGPTGLAGNEQFF.

The rearrangement uses TRBV7-6 and TRBJ2-1, with 15 bases identical to TRBD2. CDR3 length equals 16 residues. Losses at the gene ends were 5 bases for V and 6 bases for J; bases not matched to a gene: 5. Looked up from germline, CDR1 is SGHVS and CDR2 is FNYEAQ. The CDR3 region has the DNA TGTGCCAGCAGCAGGACTAGCGGGAGGGATCTCAATGAGCAGTTCTTC. Residues: CASSRTSGRDLNEQFF.

The chain couples TRBV6-5 to TRBJ1-6; TRBD1 matches 8 bases. The ends lost 8 bases at V and 9 bases at J; junction bases unmatched: 3. Germline V lookup: CDR1 MNHEY, CDR2 SVGAGI. The CDR3 runs to 12 residues. The CDR3 protein is CASGQGSSPLHF. The CDR3 nucleotides are TGTGCCAGCGGACAGGGATCTTCACCCCTCCACTTT.

The chain couples TRBV1 to TRBJ2-7. TRBV1 is classified as a pseudogene. CDR3 size: 13 residues. The DNA of the CDR3 is TGCACCAGCAGCCATGGGGACCTTAGGGCGCAGTACGTC. Translation gives CTSSHGDLRAQYV.

The genes are TRBV27 and TRBJ1-3; D is undetermined. Trimming stripped 3 bases from V and 4 bases from J, with 10 bases between. Per the germline V gene, CDR1 is MNHEY and CDR2 is SMNVEV (reference sequence). The CDR3 runs to 14 residues. The DNA for the CDR3 is TGTGCCAGCAGTTTGGACCCCAGGGGAAACACCATATATTTT. Amino acids: CASSLDPRGNTIYF.

J is TRBJ2-5 and V is TRBV5-1; D possibly matches TRBD1 or TRBD2 (5 bases each). V lost 0 bases and J 4 bases, leaving 13 bases between the germline ends. CDR3 length: 15 residues. Germline CDR1 reads SGHRS; CDR2 reads YFSETQ. The CDR3, as DNA: TGCGCCAGCAGCTTGGCGGGGAGCAGGGCAGAGACCCAGTACTTC. It translates to CASSLAGSRAETQYF. Drawing the rest from reference TRBV5-1 and TRBJ2-5, the complete variable domain is KAGVTQTPRYLIKTRGQQVTLSCSPISGHRSVSWYQQTPGQGLQFLFEYFSETQRNKGNFPGRFSGRQFSNSRSEMNVSTLELGDSALYLCASSLAGSRAETQYFGPGTRLLVL.

The chain employs TRBV4-2 and TRBJ2-2; 9 nucleotides align to TRBD2. The V and J ends lost 4 bases and 5 bases, in that order; junction bases with no gene match: 2. The CDR3 is made up of 14 amino acids. Germline-derived CDR1 and CDR2 are LGHNA and YNFKEQ. CDR3 loop: CASSPAGGTGELFF. CDR3 nucleotides: TGTGCCAGCAGCCCCGCGGGGGGGACCGGGGAGCTGTTTTTT.

This clone occurred a few times. The V call is TRBV5-1, the J call TRBJ1-1; no reliable D call. Per germline, CDR1 SGHRS and CDR2 YFSETQ. V lost 4 bases and J lost 1, with 14 bases in between. CDR3 length: 15 amino acids. CDR3 residues: CASSRFRESNTEAFF. The CDR3 nucleotides read TGCGCCAGCAGCCGTTTTAGGGAATCGAACACTGAAGCTTTCTTT. The complete variable domain, with remaining parts taken from reference TRBV5-1 and TRBJ1-1, reads KAGVTQTPRYLIKTRGQQVTLSCSPISGHRSVSWYQQTPGQGLQFLFEYFSETQRNKGNFPGRFSGRQFSNSRSEMNVSTLELGDSALYLCASSRFRESNTEAFFGQGTRLTVV.

This clone was found once. The rearrangement joins TRBV5-1 to TRBJ1-1; possibly TRBD1 for D (5 bases). Looked up from germline, CDR1 is SGHRS and CDR2 is YFSETQ. Trimming took off 4 bases at V and 4 bases at J, with 14 bases between the two ends. This CDR3 comprises 14 residues. DNA for the CDR3: TGCGCCAGCAGCGGGACCCGGGTTGGCACTGAAGCTTTCTTT. It specifies CASSGTRVGTEAFF. The full variable domain, completed using reference TRBV5-1 and TRBJ1-1, is KAGVTQTPRYLIKTRGQQVTLSCSPISGHRSVSWYQQTPGQGLQFLFEYFSETQRNKGNFPGRFSGRQFSNSRSEMNVSTLELGDSALYLCASSGTRVGTEAFFGQGTRLTVV.

The chain joins TRBV18 to TRBJ2-5; tentative D call: TRBD1 (6 bases). CDR1 KGHSH and CDR2 LQKENI come from the germline V gene. CDR3 size: 12 residues. V lost 2 bases and J 12 bases, leaving 13 bases between the germline ends. The chain's CDR3 is CASSPDSGEEYF. The CDR3 bases are TGTGCCAGCTCACCAGACTCAGGGGAAGAGTACTTC.

The chain combines TRBV2 with TRBJ1-4; perhaps TRBD1 as D (5 bases). The germline V gene has CDR1 SNHLY and CDR2 FYNNEI. The CDR3 is 14 amino acids. Between the trimmed V and J ends, which lost 7 bases and 4 bases, there was a span of 13 bases. In nucleotides, the CDR3 is TGTGCCAGCACCAGGGACGGGGTTAATGAAAAACTGTTTTTT. Translated, it gives CASTRDGVNEKLFF.

In DNA, the CDR3 is TGCGCCAGCACGGACAGCCTGAACACCGGGGAGCTGTTTTTT. The encoded protein is CASTDSLNTGELFF. The V call is TRBV5-1, the J call TRBJ2-2; perhaps TRBD1 as D (6 bases). There are 14 residues in the CDR3. The ends were cut back, 6 bases at V and 1 base at J, with 10 bases in the middle. CDR1 and CDR2 (germline): SGHRS, YFSETQ.

The chain couples TRBV29-1 to TRBJ2-5; possibly TRBD1 for D (6 bases). The CDR3 is 13 residues long. The germline gives CDR1 SQVTM, CDR2 ANQGSEA. V was shortened by 4 bases and J by 1 base, with 10 bases between the two germline ends. This chain's CDR3 is CSVASGVQETQYF. The CDR3 DNA reads TGCAGCGTTGCTTCAGGGGTCCAAGAGACCCAGTACTTC.